This T cell receptor beta chain was recovered during a study of T cell responses to AZD1222 COVID-19 vaccine. Study results and caveats: At study baseline, merely several AZD1222 recipients were seropositive. All repertoire sampling was performed exclusively after the peak T cell response.

Sequenced by immunoSEQ multiplex PCR; TCRdb stores in-frame clones only, minus some. The sample carries about 34,000 clones, 75% to 80% recorded once. V dropped 0 bases and J dropped 3 bases, with 10 bases sitting between them. In germline, CDR1 is SGHNT, CDR2 YYREEE (reference sequence). The CDR3 consists of 14 residues. With regard to this clone: Its antigen is still unknown.

Pooling was applied to second doses at about 4 or about 12 weeks. The V gene is TRBV5-4, the J gene TRBJ2-7; D is ambiguous. The sample here was peripheral blood, taken 28 days after the second AZD1222 dose. This clonotype was sampled from an adult who received the AZD1222 COVID-19 vaccine. In DNA, the CDR3 is TGTGCCAGCAGCTTGGGTTTGGGTGACTACGAGCAGTACGTC. Amino acids: CASSLGLGDYEQYV.